The present TCR beta chain was sequenced within a study of blood T cells in healthy people across ages. CDR1 and CDR2 (germline): MNHEY, SVGAGI. This CDR3 is built from 14 residues. Trimming shortened V by 5 bases and J by 4 bases, and 13 bases separated the two germline ends. The table lists this clonotype with a few counts. Primers used in a second PCR of about 6 to 12 cycles were a sample-barcoded 5' primer and a J-beta primer mix. TCRdb reanalysed the 5' RACE reads using MiXCR and keeps one entry per CDR3 protein. The table shows roughly 860,000 distinct CDR3 sequences, with about 62% occurring only once.

The material sequenced was blood. This rearrangement joins TRBV6-5 to TRBJ2-3, with D perhaps TRBD1 (6 bases). The TCR comes from a young man in good health. DNA of the CDR3: TGTGCCAGCAGTAAGGGACATGTTGCAGATACGCAGTATTTT. Residues: CASSKGHVADTQYF.